This T cell receptor beta chain came from a study of CD8+CD57+ T cells in acquired aplastic anemia. The sequenced patients had an expansion of CD8+CD57+ cells seen by flow cytometry. According to the study, genomic DNA was the template for TCR beta VDJ and CDR3 profiling. TCRdb fed the reads into MiXCR, producing one record per CDR3 protein. The table lists 150,000 to 200,000 distinct CDR3 sequences, around 48% of them singletons. The sequencing sample was made of sorted CD4+, CD8+, or CD8+CD57+ T cells (not recorded which) from PBMCs. This sequence was found in a human donor with aplastic anemia.

CDR3 sequence: CASRPTTGEGNEQFF. CDR3 nucleotide sequence: TGCGCCAGCAGGCCTACGACAGGGGAGGGAAATGAGCAGTTCTTC. V gene TRBV5-1 combines with J gene TRBJ2-1, with a tentative D call TRBD1 (8 bases). The CDR3 extends over 15 amino acids. V was pared by 5 bases and J by 7 bases, with 19 bases between. Germline values: CDR1 SGHRS, CDR2 YFSETQ.